This T cell receptor (beta chain) was obtained from a study of human T cells and chemical hapten exposure. Germline CDR1 SNHLY, CDR2 FYNNEI. J gave up 5 bases and V 5 bases, and 5 bases lay outside the gene matches. The length of the CDR3 is 14 residues. TCRdb redid the calling of the RACE reads with MiXCR, one entry per CDR3 protein. The sample has 95,000 or so distinct CDR3 sequences, about an eighth seen once. Regarding time point: patch test 2, 6 weeks after DPC sensitization. The treatment was: therapeutic diphenylcyclopropenone sensitization with weekly scalp DPC. Donors were 18 to 70-year-old alopecia patients suitable for DPC.

Sequencing was performed on whole blood, taken in connection with sensitization to the hapten diphenylcyclopropenone (DPC). This TCR came from a middle-aged woman with alopecia areata. Some clones in this sample may be carry-over from other donors' samples. The genes are TRBV2 and TRBJ1-5; 8 positions match TRBD1. CDR3 DNA sequence: TGTGCCAGCAGTTGGGAGACAGGGGATCAGCCCCAGCATTTT. Its protein product is CASSWETGDQPQHF.